The following is a T cell receptor (beta chain) sequence with its context. This clonotype was counted many times. What antigen it recognizes has not been identified. One base away there is no much larger clone; base qualities are not given. The data were obtained in a study of T cell repertoires in cytomegalovirus infection (dated by TCRdb to about 2019). A note on the overall study: Peptide stimulations targeted recently identified HLA-C-restricted CMV epitopes, whose presentation resists viral immunomodulation, together with well-studied HLA-B-restricted epitopes. The HLA type of each donor mattered for the analysis, because public TCR beta signatures pointed to carriage of CMV infection along with the matching HLA type. Findings and caveats that apply to the study as a whole: The ex vivo response was dominated by HLA-C-restricted CMV-specific TCR beta clonotypes, which also provided the single most frequent clonotype in two of eight donors. In both this cohort and an independent cohort of several hundred donors, the cumulative frequency of public TCR beta family members distinguished carriers of CMV infection plus the relevant HLA type.

The CDR3 sequence holds 15 residues, the cysteine and phenylalanine included. Only the CDR3 region is kept as DNA, spanning 45 bases read in frame from base 1. Via the germline V gene, CDR1 is SGHTA and CDR2 FQGNSA. The trim is 3 bases for V and 1 base for J, with a gap of 13 bases between the germline ends. Reading the label with the study, this specimen's treatment or condition is: in vitro stimulation with specific CMV peptide epitopes to enrich CMV-specific T cells. Sequencing instrument: Illumina HiSeq 1500. TCRdb reprocessed the public reads (quality trimming at Q25 with fastp, clone calling with MiXCR) and kept in-frame beta chains. For every CDR3 protein sequence, its rows merge into one entry that carries the most common genes and DNA. The sample table holds approximately 910,000 distinct CDR3 sequences, of which about a third were seen once. Roughly an eighth of the sample goes to the ten largest clones.

This TCR was recovered from a human donor in good health (CMV status not recorded). Some clones in this sample may be carry-over from other donors' samples. The input for sequencing was cultured CD8+ T cells from PBMCs, taken from culture after CMV antigen stimulation. The rearranged chain carries TRBV7-2 and TRBJ2-7; the D gene cannot be resolved reliably. The CDR3 protein sequence reads: CASSFGYSASYEQYF. The sequenced DNA: TGTGCCAGCAGCTTCGGATATTCGGCTTCCTACGAGCAGTACTTC.